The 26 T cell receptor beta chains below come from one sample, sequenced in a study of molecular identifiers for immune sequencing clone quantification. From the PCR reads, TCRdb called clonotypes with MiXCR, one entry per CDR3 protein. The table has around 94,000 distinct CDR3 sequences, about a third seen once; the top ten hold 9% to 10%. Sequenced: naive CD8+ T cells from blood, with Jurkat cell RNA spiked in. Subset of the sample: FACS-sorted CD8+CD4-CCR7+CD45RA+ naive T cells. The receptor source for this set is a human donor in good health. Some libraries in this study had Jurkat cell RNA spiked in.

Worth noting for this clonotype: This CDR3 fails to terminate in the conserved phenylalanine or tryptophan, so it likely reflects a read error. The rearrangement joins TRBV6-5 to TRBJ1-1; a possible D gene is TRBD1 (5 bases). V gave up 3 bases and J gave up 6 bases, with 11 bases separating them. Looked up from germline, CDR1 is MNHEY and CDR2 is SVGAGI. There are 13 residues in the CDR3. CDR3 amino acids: CASSYGTYSEAFI. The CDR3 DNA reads TGTGCCAGCAGTTATGGGACGTACTCTGAAGCTTTCATT.

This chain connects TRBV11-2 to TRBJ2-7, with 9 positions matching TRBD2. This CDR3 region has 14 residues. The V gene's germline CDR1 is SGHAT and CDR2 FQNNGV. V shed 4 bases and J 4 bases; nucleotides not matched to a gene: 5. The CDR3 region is CASSSGLAIYEQYF. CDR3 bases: TGTGCCAGCAGCTCCGGACTAGCGATTTACGAGCAGTACTTC.

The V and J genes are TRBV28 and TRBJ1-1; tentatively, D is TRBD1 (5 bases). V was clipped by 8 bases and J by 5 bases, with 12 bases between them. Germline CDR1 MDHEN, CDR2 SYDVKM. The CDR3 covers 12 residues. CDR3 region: CASAGVETEAFF. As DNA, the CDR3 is TGTGCCAGCGCGGGGGTTGAGACTGAAGCTTTCTTT.

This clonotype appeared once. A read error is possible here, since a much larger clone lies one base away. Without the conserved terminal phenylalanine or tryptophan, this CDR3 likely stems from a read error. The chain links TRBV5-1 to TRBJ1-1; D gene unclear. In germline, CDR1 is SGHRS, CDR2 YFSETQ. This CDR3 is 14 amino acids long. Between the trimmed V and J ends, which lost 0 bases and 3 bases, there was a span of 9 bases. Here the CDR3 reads CASSLAGQDTEAFI. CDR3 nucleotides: TGCGCCAGCAGCTTGGCAGGTCAGGACACTGAAGCTTTCATT.

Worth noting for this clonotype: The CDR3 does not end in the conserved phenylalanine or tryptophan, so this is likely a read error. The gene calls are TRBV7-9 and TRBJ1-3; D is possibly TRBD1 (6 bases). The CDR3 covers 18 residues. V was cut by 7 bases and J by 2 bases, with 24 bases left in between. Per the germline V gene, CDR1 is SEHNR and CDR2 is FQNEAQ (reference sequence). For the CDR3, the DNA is TGTGCCAGCACCGTTCTCGAGGCAGGGGTTGTTGCTGGAAACACCATATATTCT. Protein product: CASTVLEAGVVAGNTIYS.

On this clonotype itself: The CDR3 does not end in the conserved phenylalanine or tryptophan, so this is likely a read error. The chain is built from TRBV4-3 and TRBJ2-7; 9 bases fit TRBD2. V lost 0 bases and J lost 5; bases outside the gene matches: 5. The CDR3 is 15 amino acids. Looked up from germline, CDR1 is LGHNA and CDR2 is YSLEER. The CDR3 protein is CASSQEAGGNNEQYI. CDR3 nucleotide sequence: TGCGCCAGCAGCCAAGAAGCGGGAGGAAACAACGAGCAGTACATC.

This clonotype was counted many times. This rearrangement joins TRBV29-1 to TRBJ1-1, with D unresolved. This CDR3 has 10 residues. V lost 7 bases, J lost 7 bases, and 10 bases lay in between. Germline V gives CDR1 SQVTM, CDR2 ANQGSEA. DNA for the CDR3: TGCAGCGCCACGCAAATTGAAGCTTTCTTT. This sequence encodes CSATQIEAFF.

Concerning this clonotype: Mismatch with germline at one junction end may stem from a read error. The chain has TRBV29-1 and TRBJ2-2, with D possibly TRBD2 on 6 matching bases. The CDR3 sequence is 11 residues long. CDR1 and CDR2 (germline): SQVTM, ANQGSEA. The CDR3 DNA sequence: TGCAGCGTTGAAGGGGCCCGGGAGCAGATTTTT. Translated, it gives CSVEGAREQIF.

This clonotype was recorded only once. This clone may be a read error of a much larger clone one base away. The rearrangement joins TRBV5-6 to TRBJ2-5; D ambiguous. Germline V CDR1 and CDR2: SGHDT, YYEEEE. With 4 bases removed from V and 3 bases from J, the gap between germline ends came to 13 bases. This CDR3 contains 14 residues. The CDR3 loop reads CASSNRGREETQYF. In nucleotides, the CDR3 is TGTGCCAGCAGCAACAGAGGCAGAGAAGAGACCCAGTACTTC.

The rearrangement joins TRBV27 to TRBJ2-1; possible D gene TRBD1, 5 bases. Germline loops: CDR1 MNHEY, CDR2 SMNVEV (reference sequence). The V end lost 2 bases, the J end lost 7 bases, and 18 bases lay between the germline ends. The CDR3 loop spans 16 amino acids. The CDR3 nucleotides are TGTGCCAGCAGTTTACTTCCTTCTTCACAGGTTAATGAGCAGTTCTTC. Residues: CASSLLPSSQVNEQFF.

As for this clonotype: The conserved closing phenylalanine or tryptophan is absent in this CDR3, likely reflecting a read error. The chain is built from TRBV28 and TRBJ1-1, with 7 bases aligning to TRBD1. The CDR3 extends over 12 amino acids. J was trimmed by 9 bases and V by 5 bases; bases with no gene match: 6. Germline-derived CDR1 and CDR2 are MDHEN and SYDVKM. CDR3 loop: CASSLDRVKAFL. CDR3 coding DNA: TGTGCCAGCAGTCTTGACAGGGTGAAAGCTTTCCTT.

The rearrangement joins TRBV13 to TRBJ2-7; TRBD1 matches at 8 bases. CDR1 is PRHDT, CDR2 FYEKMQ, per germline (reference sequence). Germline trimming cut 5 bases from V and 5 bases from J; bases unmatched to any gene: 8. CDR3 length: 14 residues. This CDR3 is CASSPGTGKDEQYF. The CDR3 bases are TGTGCCAGCAGCCCCGGGACAGGCAAGGACGAGCAGTACTTC.

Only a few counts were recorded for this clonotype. The CDR3 reads CASSELGYNEQFF. CDR3 DNA: TGTGCCAGCAGTGAGCTGGGCTACAATGAGCAGTTCTTC. The genes are TRBV2 and TRBJ2-1; D remains ambiguous. CDR3 size: 13 residues. Germline V gene sequence: CDR1 SNHLY, CDR2 FYNNEI. The ends were cut back, 3 bases at V and 3 bases at J, with 6 bases in the middle.

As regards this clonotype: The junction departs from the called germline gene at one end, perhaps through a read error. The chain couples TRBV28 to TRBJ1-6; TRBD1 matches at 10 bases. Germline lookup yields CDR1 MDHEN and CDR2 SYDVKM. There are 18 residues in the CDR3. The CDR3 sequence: CASSRDRGPPYSSSPHHF. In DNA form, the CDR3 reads TGTGCCAGCAGCCGGGACAGGGGCCCCCCTTATTCCAGCTCACCCCACCACTTT.

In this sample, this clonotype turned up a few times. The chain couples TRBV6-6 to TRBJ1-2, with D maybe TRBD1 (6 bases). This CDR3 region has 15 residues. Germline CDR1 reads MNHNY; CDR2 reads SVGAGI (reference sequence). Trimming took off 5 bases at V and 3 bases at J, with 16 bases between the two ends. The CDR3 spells CASSQTGTSDYGYTF. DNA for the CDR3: TGTGCCAGCAGTCAAACCGGGACAAGTGACTATGGCTACACCTTC.

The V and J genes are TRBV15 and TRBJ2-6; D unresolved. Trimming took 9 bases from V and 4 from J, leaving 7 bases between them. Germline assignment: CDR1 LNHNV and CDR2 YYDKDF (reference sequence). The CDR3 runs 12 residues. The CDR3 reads CATMAGANVLTF. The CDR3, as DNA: TGTGCCACTATGGCCGGGGCCAACGTCCTGACTTTC.

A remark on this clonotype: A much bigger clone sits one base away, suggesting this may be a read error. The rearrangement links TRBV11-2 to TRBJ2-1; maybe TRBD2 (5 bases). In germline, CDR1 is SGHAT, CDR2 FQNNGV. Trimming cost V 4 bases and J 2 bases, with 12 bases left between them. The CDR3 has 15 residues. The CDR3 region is CASSSRRVPYNEQFF. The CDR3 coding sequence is TGTGCCAGCAGCTCCAGGCGGGTGCCCTACAATGAGCAGTTCTTC.

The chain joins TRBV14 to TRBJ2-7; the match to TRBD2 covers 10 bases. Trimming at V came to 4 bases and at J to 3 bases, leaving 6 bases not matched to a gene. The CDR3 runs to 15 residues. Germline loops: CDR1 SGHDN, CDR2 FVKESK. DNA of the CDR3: TGTGCCAGCAGCCCAACTAGCGGGATAATCTACGAGCAGTACTTC. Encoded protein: CASSPTSGIIYEQYF.

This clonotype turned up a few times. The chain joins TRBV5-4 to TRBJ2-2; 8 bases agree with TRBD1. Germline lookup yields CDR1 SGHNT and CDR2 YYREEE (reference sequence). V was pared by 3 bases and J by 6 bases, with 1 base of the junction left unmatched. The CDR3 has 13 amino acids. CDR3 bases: TGTGCCAGCAGCTCGGACAGGGCCGGGGAGCTGTTTTTT. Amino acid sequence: CASSSDRAGELFF.

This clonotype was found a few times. The CDR3 sequence is CASTIAGVSYNEQFF. The CDR3 DNA sequence: TGTGCCAGCACCATAGCGGGAGTTTCTTACAATGAGCAGTTCTTC. V is TRBV9 and J is TRBJ2-1; 9 positions match TRBD2. Losses at the gene ends were 6 bases for V and 4 bases for J; bases not matched to a gene: 8. The CDR3 consists of 15 residues. CDR1 is SGDLS and CDR2 is YYNGEE in the germline V gene.

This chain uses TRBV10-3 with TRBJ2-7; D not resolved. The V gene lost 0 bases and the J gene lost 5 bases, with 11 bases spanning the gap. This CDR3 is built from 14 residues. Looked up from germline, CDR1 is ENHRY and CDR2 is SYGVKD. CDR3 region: CAISESVTVDEQYF. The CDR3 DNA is TGTGCCATCAGTGAGTCGGTAACAGTGGACGAGCAGTACTTC.

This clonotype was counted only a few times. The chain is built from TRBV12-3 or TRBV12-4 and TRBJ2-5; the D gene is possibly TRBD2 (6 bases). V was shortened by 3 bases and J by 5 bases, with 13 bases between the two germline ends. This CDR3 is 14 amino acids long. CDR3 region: CASSFWGVGETQYF. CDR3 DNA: TGTGCCAGCAGTTTTTGGGGGGTGGGGGAGACCCAGTACTTC.

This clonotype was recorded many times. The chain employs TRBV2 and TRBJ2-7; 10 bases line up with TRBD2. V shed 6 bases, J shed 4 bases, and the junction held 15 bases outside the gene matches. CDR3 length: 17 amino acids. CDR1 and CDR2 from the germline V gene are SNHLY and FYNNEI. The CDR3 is CASSESPLAGVLYEQYF. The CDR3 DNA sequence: TGTGCCAGCAGCGAATCCCCCCTAGCGGGAGTACTGTACGAGCAGTACTTC.

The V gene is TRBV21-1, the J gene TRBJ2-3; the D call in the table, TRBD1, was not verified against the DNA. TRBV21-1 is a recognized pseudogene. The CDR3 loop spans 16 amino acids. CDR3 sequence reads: CASRTSRGRSTDTQYF. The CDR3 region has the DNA TGTGCCAGCAGAACATCACGGGGGCGGTCCACAGATACGCAGTATTTT.

The CDR3 nucleotides are TGTGCCAGCAGCCCCGAGGGACTAGCATCTATCCATGAGCAGTTCTTC. Encoded protein: CASSPEGLASIHEQFF. The gene calls are TRBV9 and TRBJ2-1, with 9 bases lining up with TRBD2. The V and J ends lost 4 bases and 8 bases, in that order; junction bases with no gene match: 13. Germline V CDR1 and CDR2: SGDLS, YYNGEE. The CDR3 is made up of 16 amino acids.

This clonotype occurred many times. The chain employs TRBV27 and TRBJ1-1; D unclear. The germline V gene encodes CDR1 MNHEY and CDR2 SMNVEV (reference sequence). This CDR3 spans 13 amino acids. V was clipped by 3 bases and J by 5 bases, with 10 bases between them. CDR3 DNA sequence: TGTGCCAGCAGTTTGTCCCGTTGGACTGAAGCTTTCTTT. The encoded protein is CASSLSRWTEAFF.